Below, 21 T cell receptor beta chains from the same sample are listed, as sequenced in a study of blood T cell repertoires in COVID-19. Method: immunoSEQ multiplex PCR; TCRdb's copy keeps in-frame clones and lacks some. The profile shows 65,000 to 100,000 clones, approximately 80% of them singletons. The sequenced sample consisted of peripheral blood. The receptors shown here come from a human donor in a cohort sampled during active COVID-19.

V and J are TRBV5-5 and TRBJ1-5, with 9 bases lining up with TRBD1. Per germline, CDR1 SGHKS and CDR2 YYEKEE (reference sequence). J was trimmed by 7 bases and V by 4 bases; bases with no gene match: 6. The CDR3 contains 14 residues. CDR3 DNA: TGTGCCAGCAGCCAGGACAGGGGCGGACAGCCCCAGCATTTT. Residues: CASSQDRGGQPQHF.

The DNA for the CDR3 is TGTGCCAGCAGCACCCCAGGAGAAAAACTGTTTTTT. Encoded protein: CASSTPGEKLFF. The chain is built from TRBV6-2 or TRBV6-3 and TRBJ1-4; D unresolved. V was trimmed by 6 bases and J by 8 bases, leaving 10 bases between them. CDR3 length: 12 residues. Germline CDR1 reads MNHEY; CDR2 reads SVGEGT.

J is TRBJ2-7 and V is TRBV15, with 7 bases that match TRBD1. The CDR3 consists of 13 residues. Germline V gene lookup returns CDR1 LNHNV and CDR2 YYDKDF (reference sequence). Trimming cost V 1 base and J 4 bases; bases outside gene matches: 1. This chain's CDR3 is CATSRARGYEQYF. The CDR3 DNA is TGTGCCACCAGCAGAGCCAGGGGGTACGAGCAGTACTTC.

The J gene is TRBJ2-7, the V gene TRBV2, with TRBD2 as a possible D gene (6 bases). The CDR3 is made up of 14 amino acids. With 6 bases removed from V and 0 bases from J, the gap between germline ends came to 12 bases. The germline V gene encodes CDR1 SNHLY and CDR2 FYNNEI. CDR3 loop: CASRREFGSYEQYF. Here the CDR3 DNA reads TGTGCCAGCAGACGGGAGTTTGGCTCCTACGAGCAGTACTTC.

This clone was recorded a few times. The chain recombines TRBV3-1 (or the pseudogene TRBV3-2) with TRBJ2-7; D call uncertain. This CDR3 has 11 amino acids. The V gene's germline CDR1 is LGHDT and CDR2 YNNKEL (reference sequence). Trimming stripped 5 bases from V and 6 bases from J, with 8 bases between. The CDR3, as DNA: TGTGCCAGCAGCTCTCCGGGCGAGCAGTACTTC. Translation: CASSSPGEQYF.

V usage is TRBV6-1 and J usage is TRBJ2-6; a possible D gene is TRBD1 (6 bases). This CDR3 contains 19 residues. V was shortened by 1 base and J by 4 bases, with 20 bases between the two germline ends. Per germline, CDR1 MNHNS and CDR2 SASEGT. The CDR3 nucleotides are TGTGCCAGCAGTGAAGGGGGGCCGACCTCCTCGGGAGGGGCCAACGTCCTGACTTTC. It codes for CASSEGGPTSSGGANVLTF.

The chain couples TRBV9 to TRBJ2-7; 12 nucleotides align to TRBD1. V trimming: 2 bases; J trimming: 4 bases; junction bases outside the gene matches: 4. Germline CDR1 and CDR2: SGDLS and YYNGEE. This CDR3 contains 15 residues. CDR3 nucleotide sequence: TGTGCCAGCAGCGTGGGACAGGGGGCTTTGTACGAGCAGTACTTC. Translated: CASSVGQGALYEQYF.

This chain links TRBV6-5 with TRBJ2-1; 14 bases agree with TRBD2. There are 15 residues in the CDR3. V shed 7 bases, J shed 6 bases, and the junction held 5 bases outside the gene matches. CDR1 and CDR2 (germline): MNHEY, SVGAGI. The DNA of the CDR3 is TGTGCCAGCAAGGGGGGACTAGCGGGGGCCAATGAGCAGTTCTTC. This codes for CASKGGLAGANEQFF.

The table lists this clone with a count of one. The chain uses TRBV30 and TRBJ2-5; 10 bases agree with TRBD2. V was pared by 7 bases and J by 5 bases, with 4 bases of the junction left unmatched. The germline V gene has CDR1 GTSNPN and CDR2 SVGIG (reference sequence). The CDR3 is 12 amino acids. The CDR3 coding sequence is TGTGCCTCGGGGACTAGCGCGGAGACCCAGTACTTC. Its translation: CASGTSAETQYF.

In its sample, this clone was seen a few times. V gene TRBV2 combines with J gene TRBJ2-7; 8 bases align to TRBD1. CDR1 is SNHLY, CDR2 FYNNEI, per germline. Trimming at V came to 3 bases and at J to 5 bases, leaving 24 bases not matched to a gene. There are 20 residues in the CDR3. Here the CDR3 reads CASSDIYFGQGARYRDEQYF. The CDR3 bases are TGTGCCAGCAGTGATATTTATTTTGGGCAGGGGGCGAGATATCGGGACGAGCAGTACTTC.

This rearrangement joins TRBV11-2 to TRBJ1-6; 9 nucleotides line up with TRBD1. Trimming took 4 bases from V and 10 from J; bases not matched to a gene: 2. CDR3 length: 13 amino acids. The germline CDR1 and CDR2 sequences are SGHAT and FQNNGV. The CDR3 DNA reads TGTGCCAGCAGCTCTGACAGGGGGTCACCCCTCCACTTT. Its translation is CASSSDRGSPLHF.

The V call is TRBV14, the J call TRBJ2-6; maybe TRBD1 (6 bases). This CDR3 has 19 residues. V was clipped by 4 bases and J by 0 bases, with 19 bases between them. Germline CDR1 is SGHDN and CDR2 is FVKESK. CDR3 sequence (DNA): TGTGCCAGCAGCCGAGGTGAGGACAGAGTCACCTCTGGGGCCAACGTCCTGACTTTC. Translation gives CASSRGEDRVTSGANVLTF.

The J gene is TRBJ2-7, the V gene TRBV5-5; weak D call: TRBD1 (7 bases). The CDR3 length is 15 residues. Germline V CDR1 and CDR2: SGHKS, YYEKEE (reference sequence). Trimming removed 4 bases at V and 3 bases at J, with 17 bases between. The CDR3 sequence is CASSRGLGTVYEQYF. CDR3 nucleotides: TGTGCCAGCAGCCGGGGGCTTGGGACAGTCTACGAGCAGTACTTC. Together with reference TRBV5-5 and TRBJ2-7, the CDR3 gives the full variable domain: DAGVTQSPTHLIKTRGQQVTLRCSPISGHKSVSWYQQVLGQGPQFIFQYYEKEERGRGNFPDRFSARQFPNYSSELNVNALLLGDSALYLCASSRGLGTVYEQYFGPGTRLTVT.

The rearrangement joins TRBV7-9 to TRBJ1-2; a possible D gene is TRBD1 (6 bases). This CDR3 has 14 amino acids. The ends were cut back, 2 bases at V and 7 bases at J, with 14 bases in the middle. Germline assignment: CDR1 SEHNR and CDR2 FQNEAQ (reference sequence). CDR3 residues: CASSLPLTGFGYTF. Here the CDR3 DNA reads TGTGCCAGCAGCTTACCCCTAACAGGGTTTGGCTACACCTTC.

The V gene is TRBV7-8, the J gene TRBJ1-1, with TRBD1 as a possible D gene (5 bases). CDR3 length: 13 residues. The germline CDR1 and CDR2 sequences are SGHVS and FQNEAQ. Trimming stripped 3 bases from V and 6 bases from J, with 11 bases between. The CDR3 nucleotides read TGTGCCAGCAGCTTTGGGGCCGTGGCTGAAGCTTTCTTT. This sequence encodes CASSFGAVAEAFF. The full variable domain, in which reference TRBV7-8 and TRBJ1-1 provide the parts outside the CDR3, is GAGVSQSPRYKVAKRGQDVALRCDPISGHVSLFWYQQALGQGPEFLTYFQNEAQLDKSGLPSDRFFAERPEGSVSTLKIQRTQQEDSAVYLCASSFGAVAEAFFGQGTRLTVV.

This clone was observed a single time. V usage is TRBV20-1 and J usage is TRBJ1-1; the match to TRBD1 covers 7 bases. This CDR3 spans 11 amino acids. V shed 5 bases and J 5 bases; nucleotides not matched to a gene: 2. Looked up from germline, CDR1 is DFQATT and CDR2 is SNEGSKA (reference sequence). CDR3 sequence: CSADRETEAFF. CDR3 nucleotides: TGCAGTGCTGACAGGGAGACTGAAGCTTTCTTT.

J is TRBJ1-2 and V is TRBV27, with a possible D match to TRBD1 (6 bases). CDR1 is MNHEY and CDR2 is SMNVEV in the germline V gene (reference sequence). Between the trimmed V and J ends, which lost 2 bases and 7 bases, there was a span of 23 bases. This CDR3 has 17 residues. DNA of the CDR3: TGTGCCAGCAGTTTAGTATCAAATGGCAGGGGCATTGGTGGCTACACCTTC. It encodes CASSLVSNGRGIGGYTF.

The chain combines TRBV9 with TRBJ2-2, with TRBD1 matching 9 bases. There are 16 residues in the CDR3. Looked up from germline, CDR1 is SGDLS and CDR2 is YYNGEE. The V segment lost 3 bases and the J segment 1 base; nucleotides outside the gene matches: 4. CDR3 residues: CASSGGQGMNTGELFF. DNA for the CDR3: TGTGCCAGCAGCGGGGGACAGGGAATGAACACCGGGGAGCTGTTTTTT.

The chain combines TRBV18 with TRBJ1-1; tentative D call: TRBD1 (6 bases). Trimming removed 3 bases at V and 0 bases at J, with 11 bases between. The CDR3 sequence is 15 residues long. Germline V lookup: CDR1 KGHSH, CDR2 LQKENI. CDR3 sequence: CASSPFGQMNTEAFF. CDR3 in DNA: TGTGCCAGCTCACCCTTCGGACAGATGAACACTGAAGCTTTCTTT.

The rearrangement joins TRBV4-1 to TRBJ1-2; 10 bases map to TRBD1. The CDR3 runs to 16 residues. The J segment lost 9 bases and the V segment lost 2 bases, leaving 12 bases of the junction unmatched. The germline gives CDR1 MGHRA, CDR2 YSYEKL. This chain's CDR3 is CASSQSPRDRGMSYTF. The CDR3 nucleotides are TGCGCCAGCAGCCAATCCCCTCGGGACAGGGGAATGAGCTACACCTTC.

This chain uses TRBV7-9 with TRBJ1-1; D is unresolved. The CDR3 contains 15 residues. V was pared by 3 bases and J by 0 bases, with 11 bases between. Per germline, CDR1 SEHNR and CDR2 FQNEAQ (reference sequence). CDR3: CASSLPAGLNTEAFF. In DNA form, the CDR3 reads TGTGCCAGCAGCTTGCCCGCGGGTCTGAACACTGAAGCTTTCTTT.